The 23 T cell receptor beta chains below all came from one sample that was sequenced in a study of T cell repertoires in cytomegalovirus infection. In TCRdb, the reads were re-called with MiXCR into one record per CDR3 protein. The table has about 460,000 distinct CDR3 sequences, 11% seen once. Sequencing was done on a sample of PBMCs. The receptors were sampled from a human donor in good health (CMV status not recorded). Some clones in this sample may be carry-over from other donors' samples.

This clonotype showed up many times. The rearrangement joins TRBV7-2 to TRBJ2-5; D is tentatively TRBD1 or TRBD2 (5 bases each). This CDR3 has 14 residues. CDR1 is SGHTA and CDR2 is FQGNSA in the germline V gene. Trimming cost V 9 bases and J 1 base, with 15 bases left between them. DNA for the CDR3: TGTGCCAGTACGCTTCGAGGGGTCCAAGAGACCCAGTACTTC. It yields the protein CASTLRGVQETQYF.

This clonotype was seen a few times. This chain uses TRBV10-3 with TRBJ1-3; 8 positions match TRBD1. The CDR3 is 13 amino acids. V dropped 10 bases and J dropped 8; count of bases not matched to a gene: 10. The germline V gene encodes CDR1 ENHRY and CDR2 SYGVKD. CDR3 coding DNA: TGTGCCAGTGAACCCGGACAGGGAGACACCATATATTTT. Encoded protein: CASEPGQGDTIYF.

The chain employs TRBV7-8 and TRBJ2-7; 10 nucleotides agree with TRBD2. Trimming took 1 base from V and 2 from J; bases not matched to a gene: 11. Germline assignment: CDR1 SGHVS and CDR2 FQNEAQ. This CDR3 contains 18 residues. DNA for the CDR3: TGTGCCAGCAGCTTAGTTAAGTTCGGGAGCGGGAGGGCCTACGAGCAGTACTTC. Its protein product is CASSLVKFGSGRAYEQYF.

Only a few counts were recorded for this clonotype. The chain is built from TRBV3-1 and TRBJ2-1, with 8 bases matching TRBD2. V dropped 8 bases and J dropped 2; count of bases not matched to a gene: 11. The CDR3 spans 16 residues. Germline V CDR1 and CDR2: LGHDT, YNNKEL (reference sequence). CDR3 in DNA: TGTGCCAGCCTCAGCGGGGGCGGGGGCCCCTACAATGAGCAGTTCTTC. It codes for CASLSGGGGPYNEQFF.

To note about this clonotype: One junction end disagrees with the germline gene, perhaps due to a read error. The J gene is TRBJ1-1, the V gene TRBV6-6, with 8 bases aligning to TRBD1. Per germline, CDR1 MNHNY and CDR2 SVGAGI (reference sequence). This CDR3 is built from 12 residues. The CDR3 protein is CASSPTTRDRSF. CDR3 in DNA: TGTGCCAGCAGCCCGACGACCCGGGACAGGTCCTTT.

This clonotype was found many times. The V call is TRBV6-1, the J call TRBJ2-1; TRBD2 is a possible D gene (5 bases). The CDR3 has 12 residues. The germline V gene encodes CDR1 MNHNS and CDR2 SASEGT. The V and J ends lost 8 bases and 6 bases respectively, with 11 bases between them. The CDR3 bases are TGTGCCAGCCGAACAGCGGTCAATGAGCAGTTCTTC. Translation: CASRTAVNEQFF.

This clonotype appeared many times. The genes are TRBV7-6 and TRBJ2-2; no clear D. V was cut by 0 bases and J by 6 bases, with 8 bases left in between. The germline gives CDR1 SGHVS, CDR2 FNYEAQ. The CDR3 has 14 residues. The CDR3 DNA follows: TGTGCCAGCAGCTTAGCCTCTGTGGCCGGGGAGCTGTTTTTT. Translation: CASSLASVAGELFF. Together with reference TRBV7-6 and TRBJ2-2, the CDR3 gives the full variable domain: GAGVSQSPRYKVTKRGQDVALRCDPISGHVSLYWYRQALGQGPEFLTYFNYEAQQDKSGLPNDRFSAERPEGSISTLTIQRTEQRDSAMYRCASSLASVAGELFFGEGSRLTVL.

The chain joins TRBV9 to TRBJ2-3; no firm D call. From germline, CDR1 is SGDLS and CDR2 YYNGEE. The CDR3 has 16 amino acids. V was shortened by 3 bases and J by 6 bases, with 20 bases between the two germline ends. This CDR3 is CASSASRVGFRDTQYF. In nucleotides, the CDR3 is TGTGCCAGCAGCGCCTCTAGGGTAGGGTTCCGGGATACGCAGTATTTT.

This clonotype was observed many times. CDR3 in amino acids: CASSLDNTHEAFF. CDR3 sequence (DNA): TGTGCCAGCAGCCTGGACAACACTCATGAAGCTTTCTTT. The chain employs TRBV7-3 and TRBJ1-1, with D possibly TRBD1 on 5 matching bases. The CDR3 covers 13 residues. Germline V gives CDR1 SGHTA, CDR2 FQGTGA. Between the trimmed V and J ends, which lost 5 bases and 7 bases, there was a span of 14 bases.

In this sample, this clonotype turned up many times. The chain employs TRBV6-2 or TRBV6-3 and TRBJ2-7; the D is unclear. Trimming took 5 bases from V and 5 from J, leaving 7 bases between them. CDR1 MNHEY and CDR2 SVGEGT come from the germline V gene. The CDR3 loop spans 11 amino acids. The CDR3 coding sequence is TGTGCCAGCAGTCTGGACGACGAGCAGTACTTC. Translated: CASSLDDEQYF.

This clonotype showed up just a few times. J is TRBJ1-2 and V is TRBV20-1; TRBD1 aligns across 11 bases. J was trimmed by 8 bases and V by 6 bases; bases with no gene match: 8. The germline V gene has CDR1 DFQATT and CDR2 SNEGSKA (reference sequence). There are 13 residues in the CDR3. CDR3 in DNA: TGCAGTGCCATAAAGGGACAGGGGGGAGGCTACACCTTC. This codes for CSAIKGQGGGYTF.

The sample holds a few counts of this clonotype. This sequence joins TRBV7-3 and TRBJ2-7; 13 nucleotides align to TRBD2. Trimming cost V 5 bases and J 5 bases; bases outside gene matches: 9. CDR3 length equals 16 residues. In germline, CDR1 is SGHTA, CDR2 FQGTGA. The CDR3 is CASSQITSGRAHEQYF. The CDR3, as DNA: TGTGCCAGCAGCCAAATTACTAGCGGGAGGGCTCACGAGCAGTACTTC.

This clonotype was counted at least ten times. The chain has TRBV4-1 and TRBJ1-2, with D perhaps matching TRBD1 (6 bases). CDR3 size: 14 residues. Trimming removed 3 bases from V and 2 bases from J, with 10 bases in between. CDR1 is MGHRA, CDR2 YSYEKL, per germline. The CDR3 DNA reads as TGCGCCAGCAGCCAGGACAGTCCCAACTATGGCTACACCTTC. This translates into CASSQDSPNYGYTF.

This clonotype was found many times. Relative to the germline gene, one junction end is altered; a read error may explain this. The CDR3 loop reads CASSVAGGNYEQYF. CDR3 DNA sequence: TGTGCCAGCAGTGTAGCGGGGGGTAACTACGAGCAGTACTTC. The chain is built from TRBV12-3 or TRBV12-4 and TRBJ2-7, with 10 bases identical to TRBD2. The CDR3 contains 14 residues.

This clonotype was seen ten or more times. The V and J genes are TRBV5-4 and TRBJ1-5; D is undetermined. The CDR3 loop spans 14 amino acids. CDR1 SGHNT and CDR2 YYREEE come from the germline V gene (reference sequence). V was cut by 3 bases and J by 5 bases, with 12 bases left in between. The CDR3 sequence: CASSSHGGDQPQHF. CDR3 nucleotides: TGTGCCAGCAGCTCTCACGGTGGGGATCAGCCCCAGCATTTT.

The chain combines TRBV18 with TRBJ1-2; the D gene is possibly TRBD1 (6 bases). Germline lookup yields CDR1 KGHSH and CDR2 LQKENI. CDR3 length equals 17 residues. Trimming pared 2 bases from V and 5 bases from J, leaving 21 bases between. CDR3 residues: CASSPITGRMGSYGYTF. For the CDR3, the DNA is TGTGCCAGCTCACCAATCACAGGGAGAATGGGGTCGTATGGCTACACCTTC. Full variable domain (missing parts from reference TRBV18 and TRBJ1-2): NAGVMQNPRHLVRRRGQEARLRCSPMKGHSHVYWYRQLPEEGLKFMVYLQKENIIDESGMPKERFSAEFPKEGPSILRIQQVVRGDSAAYFCASSPITGRMGSYGYTFGSGTRLTVV.

There are a few counts of this clonotype. The chain couples TRBV20-1 to TRBJ2-2; TRBD1 agrees at 9 bases. The CDR3 spans 16 residues. With V trimmed by 5 bases and J by 5 bases, 12 bases remained unmatched. The germline CDR1 and CDR2 sequences are DFQATT and SNEGSKA (reference sequence). DNA for the CDR3: TGCAGTGCTCACCGGACCAGGACAGGGGTTACCGGGGAGCTGTTTTTT. Its translation is CSAHRTRTGVTGELFF.

This clonotype was counted many times. The rearrangement uses TRBV28 and TRBJ1-4; unclear D gene. CDR3 length: 15 residues. V lost 6 bases to trimming and J lost 4 bases, with 15 bases between them. Germline CDR1 is MDHEN and CDR2 is SYDVKM. The CDR3 spells CASRSVGLFNEKLFF. Here the CDR3 DNA reads TGTGCCAGCAGGTCCGTTGGGCTTTTTAATGAAAAACTGTTTTTT.

This clonotype was counted a single time. CDR3 loop: CASNLGMNTEAFF. The CDR3 region has the DNA TGTGCCAGCAACTTGGGGATGAACACTGAAGCTTTCTTT. The J gene is TRBJ1-1, the V gene TRBV7-9; D gene unclear. Germline CDR1 reads SEHNR; CDR2 reads FQNEAQ (reference sequence). Trimming removed 7 bases from V and 0 bases from J, with 9 bases in between. The CDR3 consists of 13 residues. Combining the CDR3 with reference TRBV7-9 and TRBJ1-1 gives the whole variable domain DTGVSQNPRHKITKRGQNVTFRCDPISEHNRLYWYRQTLGQGPEFLTYFQNEAQLEKSRLLSDRFSAERPKGSFSTLEIQRTEQGDSAMYLCASNLGMNTEAFFGQGTRLTVV.

CDR3 coding DNA: TGCGCCAGCAGCTTGGACAGGGCGGCTGAAAAACTGTTTTTT. This gives the protein CASSLDRAAEKLFF. The rearrangement links TRBV5-1 to TRBJ1-4, with D possibly being TRBD1 (6 bases). The CDR3 runs to 14 residues. Deletions cut 0 bases from V and 7 bases from J, with 10 bases between. CDR1 and CDR2 (germline): SGHRS, YFSETQ.

This clonotype was counted only a few times. V is TRBV6-5 and J is TRBJ2-1; D gene uncertain. The germline gives CDR1 MNHEY, CDR2 SVGAGI. The CDR3 is made up of 14 amino acids. The V and J ends lost 4 bases and 8 bases respectively, with 15 bases between them. The CDR3 loop is CASSSGPPKDEQFF. Written as DNA, the CDR3 is TGTGCCAGCAGTTCCGGGCCCCCTAAGGATGAGCAGTTCTTC.

Ten or more counts support this clonotype. DNA of the CDR3: TGCAGTGCTAGAGAGTCACTAGCCTCCTACGAGCAGTACTTC. Translating gives CSARESLASYEQYF. The V gene is TRBV20-1, the J gene TRBJ2-7, with TRBD2 as a possible D gene (6 bases). The CDR3 totals 14 residues. From germline, CDR1 is DFQATT and CDR2 SNEGSKA (reference sequence). V lost 0 bases to trimming and J lost 0 bases, with 9 bases between them.

This clonotype was counted at least ten times. The rearrangement uses TRBV7-2 and TRBJ2-2; the D is unclear. CDR3 size: 12 residues. Germline CDR1 SGHTA, CDR2 FQGNSA. V was trimmed by 1 base and J by 7 bases, leaving 4 bases between them. This chain's CDR3 is CASSLDVGELFF. CDR3 coding DNA: TGTGCCAGCAGCTTAGACGTCGGGGAGCTGTTTTTT.